This T cell receptor beta chain was obtained from a study of T cell responses to AZD1222 COVID-19 vaccine. Study conclusions and caveats: Repertoire collection took place solely once the T cell response had peaked. The donor group comprised mostly white British people and more females; the analysis possibly underestimated clonal diversity. Baseline serostatus was positive in only a handful of AZD1222 recipients.

In regard to this clone: Antigen specificity is unknown.

Produced via immunoSEQ multiplex PCR; TCRdb's table is partial and in-frame only. The data contain around 94,000 clones, roughly 90% of them singletons. V lost 4 bases, J lost 3 bases, and 7 bases stayed unmatched. Germline V gives CDR1 MGHRA, CDR2 YSYEKL. The CDR3 covers 15 residues. Sequencing used peripheral blood, obtained on day 0 of AZD1222 vaccination. The chain combines TRBV4-1 with TRBJ1-2, with 8 bases that match TRBD1. This TCR came from an adult in good health. DNA of the CDR3: TGCGCCAGCAGCCCGAGGGCAGGGGGCGACTATGGCTACACCTTC. Translated, it gives CASSPRAGGDYGYTF.